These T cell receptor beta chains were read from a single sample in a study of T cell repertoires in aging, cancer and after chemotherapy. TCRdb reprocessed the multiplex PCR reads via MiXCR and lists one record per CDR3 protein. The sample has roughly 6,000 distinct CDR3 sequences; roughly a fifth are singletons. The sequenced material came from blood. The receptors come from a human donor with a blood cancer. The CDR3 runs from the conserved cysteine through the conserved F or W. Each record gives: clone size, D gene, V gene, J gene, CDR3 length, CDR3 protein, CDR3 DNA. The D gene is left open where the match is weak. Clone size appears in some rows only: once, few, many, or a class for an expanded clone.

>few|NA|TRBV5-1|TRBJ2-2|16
CASSPDRQVNTGELFF
TGCGCCAGCAGCCCCGATCGACAGGTGAACACCGGGGAGCTGTTTTTT
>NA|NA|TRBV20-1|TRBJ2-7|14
CSARDWGVTYEQYF
TGCAGTGCTAGAGATTGGGGGGTAACCTACGAGCAGTACTTC
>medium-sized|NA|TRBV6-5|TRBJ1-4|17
CASSYQLPGGTNEKLFF
TGTGCCAGCAGTTACCAATTGCCGGGGGGAACTAATGAAAAACTGTTTTTT
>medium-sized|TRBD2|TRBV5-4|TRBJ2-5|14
CASSRGGDQETQYF
TGTGCCAGCAGCCGCGGGGGTGATCAAGAGACCCAGTACTTC
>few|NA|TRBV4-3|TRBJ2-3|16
CASSQPGPTATDTQYF
TGTGCCAGCAGCCAACCGGGCCCAACCGCCACAGATACGCAGTATTTT
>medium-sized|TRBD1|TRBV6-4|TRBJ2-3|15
CASSLGTGETDTQYF
TGTGCCAGCAGTCTGGGGACAGGCGAGACAGATACGCAGTATTTT
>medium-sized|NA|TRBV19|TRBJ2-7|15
CASRLSGTLTYEQYF
TGTGCCAGTAGATTATCCGGGACCCTCACCTACGAGCAGTACTTC
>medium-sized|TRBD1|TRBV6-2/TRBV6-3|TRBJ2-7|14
CASRRTGSSYEQYF
TGTGCCAGCAGACGGACAGGGAGCTCCTACGAGCAGTACTTC
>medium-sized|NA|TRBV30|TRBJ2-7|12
CAWSVGQYEQYF
TGTGCCTGGAGTGTCGGGCAGTACGAGCAGTACTTC
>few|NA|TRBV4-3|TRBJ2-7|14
CASSRGAGAYEQYF
TGCGCCAGCAGCCGGGGGGCGGGGGCCTACGAGCAGTACTTC
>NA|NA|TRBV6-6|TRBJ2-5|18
CASSYSPTPGTDQETQYF
TGTGCCAGCAGTTACTCTCCTACACCGGGGACGGACCAAGAGACCCAGTACTTC
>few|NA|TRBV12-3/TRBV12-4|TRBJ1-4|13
CATRGGANEKLFF
TGTGCCACCCGGGGGGGTGCTAATGAAAAACTGTTTTTT
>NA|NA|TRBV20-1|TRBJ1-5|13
CSASGQSNQPQHF
TGCAGTGCTAGTGGCCAGAGCAATCAGCCCCAGCATTTT
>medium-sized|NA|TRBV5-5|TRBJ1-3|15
CASSFDPSSGNTIYF
TGTGCCAGCAGCTTTGACCCGAGCTCTGGAAACACCATATATTTT
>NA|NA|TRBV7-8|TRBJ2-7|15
CASSVDQGFFYEQYF
TGTGCCAGCAGCGTAGACCAGGGATTTTTCTACGAGCAGTACTTC
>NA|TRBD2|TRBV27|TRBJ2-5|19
CASSPRQGFGLAASETQYF
TGTGCCAGCAGTCCCCGACAGGGCTTTGGACTAGCGGCTTCTGAGACCCAGTACTTC
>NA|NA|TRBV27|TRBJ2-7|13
CASSLARGYEQYF
TGTGCCAGCAGTTTAGCCCGGGGCTACGAGCAGTACTTC
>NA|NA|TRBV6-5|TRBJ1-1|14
CASIMTNRNTEAFF
TGTGCCAGCATTATGACTAACAGGAACACTGAAGCTTTCTTT
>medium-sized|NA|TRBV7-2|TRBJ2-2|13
CASSFVTTGELFF
TGTGCCAGCAGCTTTGTTACCACCGGGGAGCTGTTTTTT
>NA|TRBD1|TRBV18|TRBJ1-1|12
CASSIGQGEAFF
TGTGCCAGCTCAATAGGACAGGGGGAAGCTTTCTTT
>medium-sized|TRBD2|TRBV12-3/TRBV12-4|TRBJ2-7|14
CASTPQASGDEQYF
TGTGCCAGCACCCCCCAGGCTAGCGGTGACGAGCAGTACTTC
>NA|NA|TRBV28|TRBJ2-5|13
CASTLGGEETQYF
TGTGCCAGCACCTTAGGGGGGGAGGAGACCCAGTACTTC
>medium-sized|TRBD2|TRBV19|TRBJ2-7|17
CASSTPGGRGGKNEQYF
TGTGCCAGTAGTACCCCGGGGGGGAGAGGAGGGAAAAACGAGCAGTACTTC
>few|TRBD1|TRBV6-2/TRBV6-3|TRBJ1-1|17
CASRPGPLQGIFTEAFF
TGTGCCAGCCGCCCGGGTCCACTACAGGGGATCTTCACTGAAGCTTTCTTT
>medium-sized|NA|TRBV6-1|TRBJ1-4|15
CASSEDSSGNEKLFF
TGTGCCAGCAGTGAAGACAGCTCCGGTAATGAAAAACTGTTTTTT
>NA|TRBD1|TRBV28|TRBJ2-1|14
CASRRDRGSDEQFF
TGTGCCAGCAGGCGGGACAGGGGATCGGATGAGCAGTTCTTC
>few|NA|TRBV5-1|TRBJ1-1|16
CASSLATVQMNTEAFF
TGCGCCAGCAGCTTGGCAACAGTCCAGATGAACACTGAAGCTTTCTTT
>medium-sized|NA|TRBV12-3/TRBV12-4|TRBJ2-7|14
CASSLGHTSFEQYF
TGTGCCAGCAGTTTAGGACACACAAGCTTCGAGCAGTACTTC
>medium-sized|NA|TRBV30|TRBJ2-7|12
CAWSEQVYEQYF
TGTGCCTGGAGTGAACAGGTCTACGAGCAGTACTTC
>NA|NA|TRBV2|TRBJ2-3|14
CASSLVSYTDTQYF
TGTGCCAGCAGCTTAGTTTCCTACACAGATACGCAGTATTTT
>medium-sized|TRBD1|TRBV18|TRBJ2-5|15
CASSPPSGQQETQYF
TGTGCCAGCTCACCACCGTCGGGACAGCAAGAGACCCAGTACTTC
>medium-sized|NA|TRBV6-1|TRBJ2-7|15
CASSEVRTSSYEQYF
TGTGCCAGCAGTGAAGTAAGGACGTCCTCCTACGAGCAGTACTTC
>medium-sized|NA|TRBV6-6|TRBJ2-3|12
CASSYLGDTQYF
TGTGCCAGCAGTTACCTCGGAGATACGCAGTATTTT
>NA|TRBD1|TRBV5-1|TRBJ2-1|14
CASSWDRIYNEQFF
TGCGCCAGCAGCTGGGACAGGATATACAATGAGCAGTTCTTC
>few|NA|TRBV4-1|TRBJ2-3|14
CASSQAGGADTQYF
TGCGCCAGCAGCCAAGCGGGCGGGGCAGATACGCAGTATTTT
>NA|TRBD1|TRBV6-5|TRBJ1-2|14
CASSYGTGGHGYTF
TGTGCCAGCAGTTACGGGACAGGGGGCCATGGCTACACCTTC
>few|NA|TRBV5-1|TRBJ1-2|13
CASSLSAFYGYTF
TGCGCCAGCAGCTTGTCAGCCTTCTATGGCTACACCTTC
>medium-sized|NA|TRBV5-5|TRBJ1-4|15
CASSFLPGQGEKLFF
TGTGCCAGCAGCTTTCTTCCGGGGCAAGGTGAAAAACTGTTTTTT
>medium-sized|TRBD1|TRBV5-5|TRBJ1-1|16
CASSLTPGQGANEAFF
TGTGCCAGCAGCCTTACGCCGGGACAGGGGGCTAATGAAGCTTTCTTT
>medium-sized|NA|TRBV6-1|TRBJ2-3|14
CASSTAARADTQYF
TGTGCCAGCAGTACGGCGGCGAGGGCAGATACGCAGTATTTT
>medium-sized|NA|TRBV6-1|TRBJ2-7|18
CASSEATLWGPRSYEQYF
TGTGCCAGCAGTGAAGCGACCCTATGGGGACCCCGCTCCTACGAGCAGTACTTC
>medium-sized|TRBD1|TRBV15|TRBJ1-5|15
CATSRTGGVGQPQHF
TGTGCCACCAGCCGGACAGGGGGCGTCGGTCAGCCCCAGCATTTT
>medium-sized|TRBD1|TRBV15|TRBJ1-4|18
CATSRARQTGTENEKLFF
TGTGCCACCAGCAGAGCTCGACAAACCGGGACAGAGAATGAAAAACTGTTTTTT
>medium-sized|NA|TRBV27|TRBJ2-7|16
CASSLVGAGLSYEQYF
TGTGCCAGCAGTTTAGTGGGCGCGGGGTTATCCTACGAGCAGTACTTC
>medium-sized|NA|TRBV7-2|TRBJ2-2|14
CASSLFHGTGELFF
TGTGCCAGCAGCTTGTTCCACGGCACCGGGGAGCTGTTTTTT
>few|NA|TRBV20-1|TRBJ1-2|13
CSARDQGVYGYTF
TGCAGTGCTAGAGATCAAGGAGTCTATGGCTACACCTTC
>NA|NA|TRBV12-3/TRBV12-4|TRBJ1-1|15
CASTPKGGKDSEAFF
TGTGCCAGCACACCCAAGGGAGGGAAGGATAGTGAAGCTTTCTTT
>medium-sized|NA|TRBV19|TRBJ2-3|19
CASSAPRAGSPHVADTQYF
TGTGCCAGTAGTGCCCCTCGCGCGGGTTCTCCCCACGTGGCAGATACGCAGTATTTT